This TCR beta chain is drawn from a study of blood T cell repertoires in COVID-19. This clone showed up just a few times. Other DNA variants within this sample encode the same CDR3. The table came from immunoSEQ multiplex PCR; TCRdb's copy has only in-frame clones and leaves some out. The sample yields roughly 390,000 clones, around 85% seen once. This CDR3 region has 16 residues. CDR1 and CDR2 from the germline V gene are MNHEY and SMNVEV (reference sequence). With 4 bases clipped from V and 1 base from J, the junction kept 6 bases outside the gene matches. The chain uses TRBV27 and TRBJ2-7, with TRBD2 identical over 11 bases. The sequence derives from a woman between 18 and 29 years old with acute or convalescent COVID-19. Sequences were obtained from peripheral blood. This CDR3 is CASSSRLAGPSYEQYF. The CDR3 DNA sequence: TGTGCCAGCAGTTCCAGACTAGCGGGACCTTCCTACGAGCAGTACTTC.